These 12 T cell receptor beta chains originate from one sample sequenced in a study of blood T cell repertoires in COVID-19 (dated by TCRdb to the early 2020s). Library method: the immunoSEQ multiplex PCR assay. The source is immuneACCESS, and TCRdb retained only in-frame sequences with V and J called. Part of the clones is not carried over; for the studies checked, unresolved V genes explain less than half of this, and the remainder is unexplained. For this sample there are about 190,000 clones; approximately 88% appear just once. Roughly 3.2% of the sample is taken by the ten largest. Sequenced input: PBMCs or T cells enriched from blood (not recorded which). The receptors shown here come from a woman younger than 45 who had recovered from COVID-19.

This chain connects TRBV5-5 to TRBJ1-1, with D hard to call. This CDR3 has 12 amino acids. The ends were cut back, 2 bases at V and 5 bases at J, with 7 bases in the middle. CDR1 SGHKS and CDR2 YYEKEE come from the germline V gene (reference sequence). In DNA form, the CDR3 reads TGTGCCAGCAGCTTTGAGCAAACTGAAGCTTTCTTT. Amino acids: CASSFEQTEAFF.

For the CDR3, the DNA is TGTGCCAGCAGTTACGACCAGGGCTCAGATACGCAGTATTTT. Encoded protein: CASSYDQGSDTQYF. This rearrangement joins TRBV6-5 to TRBJ2-3; perhaps TRBD1 as D (5 bases). Trimming pared 2 bases from V and 4 bases from J, leaving 10 bases between. The CDR3 is 14 residues long. CDR1 is MNHEY, CDR2 SVGAGI, per germline.

V and J are TRBV5-3 and TRBJ2-2; D is undetermined. TRBV5-3 is labeled an ORF, and its function is uncertain. The V end was cut by 3 bases, the J end by 4 bases, with 10 bases between. There are 14 residues in the CDR3. The CDR3 spells CARSSAGPTGELFF. For the CDR3, the DNA is TGTGCCAGAAGCTCGGCTGGGCCCACCGGGGAGCTGTTTTTT.

The rearrangement joins TRBV9 to TRBJ2-7, with 7 positions matching TRBD1. V lost 3 bases to trimming and J lost 4 bases; unmatched junction nucleotides: 7. This CDR3 spans 14 amino acids. Germline V gene sequence: CDR1 SGDLS, CDR2 YYNGEE. This CDR3 is CASSGGRGRYEQYF. The CDR3 DNA is TGTGCCAGCAGCGGGGGTAGGGGGCGGTACGAGCAGTACTTC.

This clone was detected once. V usage is TRBV7-9 and J usage is TRBJ1-2; TRBD1 is a possible D gene (6 bases). The CDR3 runs 15 residues. V lost 4 bases and J 2 bases, leaving 14 bases between the germline ends. From germline, CDR1 is SEHNR and CDR2 FQNEAQ (reference sequence). This chain's CDR3 is CASSSTRDTNYGYTF. The DNA of the CDR3 is TGTGCCAGCAGCTCGACCCGGGACACCAACTATGGCTACACCTTC.

V and J are TRBV4-1 and TRBJ2-1; 7 nucleotides line up with TRBD1. CDR1 and CDR2 from the germline V gene are MGHRA and YSYEKL. This CDR3 contains 17 residues. With V trimmed by 1 base and J by 1 base, 7 bases remained unmatched. This CDR3 is CASSQALGTESYNEQFF. For the CDR3, the DNA is TGCGCCAGCAGCCAAGCCCTAGGGACAGAGTCCTACAATGAGCAGTTCTTC.

J is TRBJ2-7 and V is TRBV5-1; 7 nucleotides agree with TRBD2. V dropped 1 base and J dropped 3; count of bases not matched to a gene: 13. Per the germline V gene, CDR1 is SGHRS and CDR2 is YFSETQ. CDR3 length: 17 amino acids. The CDR3 bases are TGCGCCAGCAGCTTGAAAATACTAGCGTCAACCAACTACGAGCAGTACTTC. It translates to CASSLKILASTNYEQYF.

The J gene is TRBJ1-1, the V gene TRBV7-9; weak D call: TRBD1 (6 bases). The germline V gene has CDR1 SEHNR and CDR2 FQNEAQ (reference sequence). This CDR3 has 14 amino acids. Trimming left V 4 bases short and J 0 bases short, with 9 bases between. The CDR3, as DNA: TGTGCCAGCAGCTCACAGGGAATGAACACTGAAGCTTTCTTT. Translation gives CASSSQGMNTEAFF.

The chain uses TRBV11-2 and TRBJ1-3; D ambiguous. CDR3 length equals 14 residues. Between the trimmed V and J ends, which lost 4 bases and 0 bases, there was a span of 7 bases. The germline V gene has CDR1 SGHAT and CDR2 FQNNGV. The CDR3 coding sequence is TGTGCCAGCAGCTCCCCCGGCTCTGGAAACACCATATATTTT. Protein product: CASSSPGSGNTIYF. Together with reference TRBV11-2 and TRBJ1-3, the CDR3 gives the full variable domain: EAGVAQSPRYKIIEKRQSVAFWCNPISGHATLYWYQQILGQGPKLLIQFQNNGVVDDSQLPKDRFSAERLKGVDSTLKIQPAKLEDSAVYLCASSSPGSGNTIYFGEGSWLTVV.

The chain carries TRBV7-6 and TRBJ2-4; maybe TRBD2 (6 bases). Germline CDR1 SGHVS, CDR2 FNYEAQ. With 1 base removed from V and 1 base from J, the gap between germline ends came to 14 bases. This CDR3 has 17 amino acids. CDR3 residues: CASSLVAGGAAKNIQYF. The DNA of the CDR3 is TGTGCCAGCAGCTTAGTTGCCGGAGGGGCGGCCAAAAACATTCAGTACTTC.

The chain employs TRBV9 and TRBJ2-7; a possible D gene is TRBD2 (7 bases). The germline V and J ends were trimmed by 4 bases and 1 base, with 15 bases remaining between them. This CDR3 is 15 amino acids long. The germline gives CDR1 SGDLS, CDR2 YYNGEE. CDR3 amino acids: CASSLEGGWSYEQYF. The CDR3 nucleotides read TGTGCCAGCAGCTTAGAGGGGGGGTGGTCCTACGAGCAGTACTTC.

The chain uses TRBV5-1 and TRBJ1-4, with D perhaps TRBD1 (6 bases). The germline V and J ends were trimmed by 3 bases and 3 bases, with 15 bases remaining between them. Germline CDR1 reads SGHRS; CDR2 reads YFSETQ. The CDR3 contains 16 residues. The CDR3 coding sequence is TGCGCCAGCAGCTCGGGACCGACAGGCGCTAATGAAAAACTGTTTTTT. Translated: CASSSGPTGANEKLFF.